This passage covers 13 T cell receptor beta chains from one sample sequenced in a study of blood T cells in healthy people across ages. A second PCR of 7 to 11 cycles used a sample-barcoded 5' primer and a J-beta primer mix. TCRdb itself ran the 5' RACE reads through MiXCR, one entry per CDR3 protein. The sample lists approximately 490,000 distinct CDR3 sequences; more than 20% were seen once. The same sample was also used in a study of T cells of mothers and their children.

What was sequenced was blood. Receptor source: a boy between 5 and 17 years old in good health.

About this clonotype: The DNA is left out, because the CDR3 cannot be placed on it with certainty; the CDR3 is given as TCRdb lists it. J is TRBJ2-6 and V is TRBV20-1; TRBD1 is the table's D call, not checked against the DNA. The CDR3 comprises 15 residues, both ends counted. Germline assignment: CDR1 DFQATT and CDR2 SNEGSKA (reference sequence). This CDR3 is CSALVMGAGANVLTF.

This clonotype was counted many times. The chain's CDR3 is CSATGTGDWDEQYF. CDR3 sequence (DNA): TGCAGTGCAACCGGGACGGGGGACTGGGACGAGCAGTACTTC. The chain employs TRBV20-1 and TRBJ2-7; tentative D call: TRBD2 (6 bases). V lost 6 bases, J lost 5 bases, and 20 bases lay in between. The CDR3 contains 14 residues. Germline CDR1 DFQATT, CDR2 SNEGSKA (reference sequence).

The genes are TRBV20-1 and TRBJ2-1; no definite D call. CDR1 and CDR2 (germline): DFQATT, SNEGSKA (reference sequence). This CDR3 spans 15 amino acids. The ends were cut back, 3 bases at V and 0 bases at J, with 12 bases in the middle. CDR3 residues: CSARADSSSYNEQFF. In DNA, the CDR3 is TGCAGTGCTAGGGCTGACTCAAGCTCCTACAATGAGCAGTTCTTC.

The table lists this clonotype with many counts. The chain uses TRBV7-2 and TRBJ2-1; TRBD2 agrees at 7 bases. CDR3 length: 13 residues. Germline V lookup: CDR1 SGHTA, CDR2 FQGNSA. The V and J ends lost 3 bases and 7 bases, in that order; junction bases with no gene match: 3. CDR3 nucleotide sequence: TGTGCCAGCAGCTTGCGGGAGCGGAATGAGCAGTTCTTC. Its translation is CASSLRERNEQFF.

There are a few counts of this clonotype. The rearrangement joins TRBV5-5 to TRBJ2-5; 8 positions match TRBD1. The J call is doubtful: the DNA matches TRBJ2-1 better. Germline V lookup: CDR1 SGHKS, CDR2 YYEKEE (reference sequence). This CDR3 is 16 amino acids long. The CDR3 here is CASSRTGRTSWDEQFF. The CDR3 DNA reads TGTGCCAGCAGCCGGACAGGGCGAACGTCTTGGGATGAGCAGTTCTTC.

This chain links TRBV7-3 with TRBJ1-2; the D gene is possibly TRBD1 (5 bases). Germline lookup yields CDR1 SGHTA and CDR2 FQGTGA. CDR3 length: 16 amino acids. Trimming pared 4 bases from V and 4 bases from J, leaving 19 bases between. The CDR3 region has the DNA TGTGCCAGCAGCTACAACGGTGGGGGAAACCTCTATGGCTACACCTTC. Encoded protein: CASSYNGGGNLYGYTF. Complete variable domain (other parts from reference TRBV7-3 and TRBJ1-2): GAGVSQTPSNKVTEKGKYVELRCDPISGHTALYWYRQSLGQGPEFLIYFQGTGAADDSGLPNDRFFAVRPEGSVSTLKIQRTERGDSAVYLCASSYNGGGNLYGYTFGSGTRLTVV.

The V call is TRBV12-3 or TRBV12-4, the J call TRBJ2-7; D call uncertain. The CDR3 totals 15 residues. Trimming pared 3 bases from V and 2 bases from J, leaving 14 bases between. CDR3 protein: CASSFEEGATYEQYF. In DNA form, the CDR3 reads TGTGCCAGCAGTTTTGAAGAAGGAGCCACCTACGAGCAGTACTTC.

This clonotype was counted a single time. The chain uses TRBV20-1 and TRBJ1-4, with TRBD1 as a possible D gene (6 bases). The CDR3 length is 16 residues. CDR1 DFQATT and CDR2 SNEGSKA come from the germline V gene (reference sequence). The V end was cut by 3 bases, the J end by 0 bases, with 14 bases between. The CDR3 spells CSASLDRHSTNEKLFF. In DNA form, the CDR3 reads TGCAGTGCTAGTCTCGACAGGCACTCAACTAATGAAAAACTGTTTTTT.

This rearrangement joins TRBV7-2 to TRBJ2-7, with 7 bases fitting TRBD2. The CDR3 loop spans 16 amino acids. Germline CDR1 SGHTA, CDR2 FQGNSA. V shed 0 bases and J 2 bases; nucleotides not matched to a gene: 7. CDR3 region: CASSLAVSAGAYEQYF. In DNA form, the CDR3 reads TGTGCCAGCAGCTTAGCGGTTTCGGCGGGGGCCTACGAGCAGTACTTC.

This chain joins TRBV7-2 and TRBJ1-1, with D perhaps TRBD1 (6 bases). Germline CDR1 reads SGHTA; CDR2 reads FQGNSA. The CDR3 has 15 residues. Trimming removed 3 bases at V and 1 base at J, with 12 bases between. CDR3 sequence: CASSFYGQSNTEAFF. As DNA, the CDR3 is TGTGCCAGCAGCTTCTACGGACAGTCGAACACTGAAGCTTTCTTT.

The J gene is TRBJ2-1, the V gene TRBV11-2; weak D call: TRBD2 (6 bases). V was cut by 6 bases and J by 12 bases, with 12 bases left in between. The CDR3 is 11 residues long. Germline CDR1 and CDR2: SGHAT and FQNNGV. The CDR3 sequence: CASRRFGGQFF. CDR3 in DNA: TGTGCCAGCAGAAGGTTCGGGGGGCAGTTCTTC.

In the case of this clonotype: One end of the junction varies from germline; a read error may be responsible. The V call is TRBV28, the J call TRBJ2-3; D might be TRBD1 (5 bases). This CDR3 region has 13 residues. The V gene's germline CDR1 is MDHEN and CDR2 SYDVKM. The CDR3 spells CATALRGTDTRYF. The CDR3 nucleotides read TGTGCCACCGCCCTTAGGGGCACAGATACGCGGTATTTT.

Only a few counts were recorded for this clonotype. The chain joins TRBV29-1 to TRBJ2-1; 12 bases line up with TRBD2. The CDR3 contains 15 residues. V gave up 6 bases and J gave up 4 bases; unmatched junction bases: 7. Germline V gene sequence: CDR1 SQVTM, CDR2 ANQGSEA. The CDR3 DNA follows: TGCAGCGTCCCTAGCGGGAGGGAACCTTACAATGAGCAGTTCTTC. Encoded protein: CSVPSGREPYNEQFF.